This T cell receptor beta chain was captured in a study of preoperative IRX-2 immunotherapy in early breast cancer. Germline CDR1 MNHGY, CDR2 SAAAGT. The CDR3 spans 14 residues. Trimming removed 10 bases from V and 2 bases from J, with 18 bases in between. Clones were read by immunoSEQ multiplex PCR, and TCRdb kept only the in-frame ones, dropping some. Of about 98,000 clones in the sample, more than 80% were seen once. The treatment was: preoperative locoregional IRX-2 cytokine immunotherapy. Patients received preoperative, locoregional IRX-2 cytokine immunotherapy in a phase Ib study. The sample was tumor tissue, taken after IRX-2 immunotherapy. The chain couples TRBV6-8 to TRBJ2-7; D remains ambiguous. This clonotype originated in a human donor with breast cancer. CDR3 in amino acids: CAIGVAASAYEQYF. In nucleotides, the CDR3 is TGTGCCATCGGCGTGGCAGCGTCAGCCTACGAGCAGTACTTC.